This T cell receptor (beta chain) comes out of a study of blood T cell repertoires in COVID-19. Everyone who took part was 18 to 89 years old, and they came from 20 to 25 US areas. Recovered status applied to Cohort 3 donors who had two consecutive negative PCRs. It also applied to those with clearance or with symptom resolution. The CDR3 has 15 amino acids. In germline, CDR1 is SGHRS, CDR2 YFSETQ. V lost 5 bases and J lost 6; bases outside the gene matches: 11. Only in-frame clones appear in the TCRdb table, and some are missing; sequencing was by immunoSEQ multiplex PCR. The profile shows approximately 230,000 clones, 70% to 85% of them singletons.

The rearrangement joins TRBV5-1 to TRBJ2-7; 10 bases match TRBD2. The specimen was PBMCs or T cells enriched from blood (not recorded which). The TCR was taken from a man aged 35 to 55 who had recovered from COVID-19. In DNA form, the CDR3 reads TGCGCCAGCAGGGTAAGCGGGAGGGCCGGGGGCGAGCAGTACTTC. It is translated as CASRVSGRAGGEQYF.